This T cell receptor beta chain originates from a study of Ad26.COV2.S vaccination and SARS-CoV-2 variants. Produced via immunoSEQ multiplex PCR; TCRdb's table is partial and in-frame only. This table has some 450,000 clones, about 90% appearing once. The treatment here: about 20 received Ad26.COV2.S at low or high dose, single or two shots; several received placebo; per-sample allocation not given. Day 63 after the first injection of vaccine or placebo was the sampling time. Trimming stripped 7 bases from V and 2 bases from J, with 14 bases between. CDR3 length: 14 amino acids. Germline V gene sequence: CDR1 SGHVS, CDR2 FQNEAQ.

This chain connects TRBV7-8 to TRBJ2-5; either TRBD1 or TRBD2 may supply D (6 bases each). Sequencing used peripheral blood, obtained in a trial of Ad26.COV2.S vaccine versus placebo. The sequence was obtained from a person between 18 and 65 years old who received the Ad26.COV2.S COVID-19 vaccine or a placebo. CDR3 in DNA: TGTGCCAGCACAGACGGGGGCAGACAAGAGACCCAGTACTTC. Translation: CASTDGGRQETQYF.